This TCR beta chain was observed in a study of blood T cell repertoires in COVID-19 (TCRdb year 2020). Context from the whole study: Collaborator samples came from the United States, Italy and Spain and covered acute and convalescent phases of COVID-19. The prospective study material was composed of cDNA or gDNA derived from T cells, B-cell-depleted T cells, or PBMCs. The dataset comprised deeply sampled blood TCRbeta repertoires from subjects exposed to, actively infected with, or recovered from COVID-19. The repertoires were released in a freely available public database intended as a resource for research on the immune response to SARS-CoV-2. Samples came from the ongoing ImmuneRACE study (first 160 participants) plus 1,254 subjects from 6 global collaborators. Nearly every sample came with metadata listing a de-identified subject ID, COVID-19 status, age in years and sex. Where HLA class I and class II types were available, the types were taken from metadata supplied by the sample provider, not from assay-based typing. What the research found in general, with its limitations: How much clinical and demographic metadata was included differed by source and by participant, and the metadata was provided uncurated.

The immunoSEQ Assay, a bias-controlled multiplex PCR, was used to amplify TCRbeta CDR3 regions from genomic DNA. As for the original processing: Within the assay, amplification of reference gene primers was used to estimate how many nucleated cells each sample contained. To quantify the absolute abundance of each unique TCRbeta CDR3 rearrangement, sequence reads were collapsed and filtered. For each sample, productive Simpson clonality was calculated as the square root of Simpson's diversity index across productive rearrangements. TCRdb retrieved this table from immuneACCESS and kept in-frame rearrangements only. Not all clones are present; in checked studies, unresolved V genes account for under half, and no reason is known for the remainder. That table supplies the V and J calls and clone size; D and trimming were determined from the DNA. This sample is represented by around 84,000 clones; just under 80% of them were singletons. The ten largest clones take up more than 35% of the sample.

At one collaborating source in Seattle, patients were enrolled during active infection and were followed longitudinally through the course of disease. Whole blood was collected in K2EDTA tubes by collaborating institutions according to the institutions' own protocols. For TCRbeta analysis, collaborator samples were shipped as frozen whole blood, as isolated PBMCs, or as DNA extracted from either sample type. The CDR3, cysteine through phenylalanine, is 13 amino acids long. Here the CDR3 DNA is all that survives: 39 bases in frame from base 1. Via the germline V gene, CDR1 is MRHNA and CDR2 SNTAGT. Trimming leaves V shorter by 3 bases and J shorter by 7 bases, with the junction holding 4 bases beyond the gene matches. This clone came up a few times. Its antigen has not been determined. The input lacks base qualities; no much larger clone sits a single base away.

The sequenced material came from peripheral blood. The rearrangement combines TRBV6-4 with TRBJ1-2, with 8 bases in between that match TRBD1. The origin of this receptor is a man aged 55 to 70 with COVID-19, enrolled during active disease. The CDR3 amino acid sequence is: CASSEGQGLGYTF. The nucleotides read TGTGCCAGCAGTGAAGGACAGGGCCTTGGCTACACCTTC.